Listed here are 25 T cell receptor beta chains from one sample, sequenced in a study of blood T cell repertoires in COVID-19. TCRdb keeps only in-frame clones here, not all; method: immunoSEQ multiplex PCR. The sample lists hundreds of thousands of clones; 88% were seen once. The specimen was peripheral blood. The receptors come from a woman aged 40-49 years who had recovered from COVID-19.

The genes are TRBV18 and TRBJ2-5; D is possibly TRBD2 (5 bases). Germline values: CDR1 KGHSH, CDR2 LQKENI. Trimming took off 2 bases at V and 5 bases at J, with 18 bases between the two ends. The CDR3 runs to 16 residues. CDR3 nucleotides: TGTGCCAGCTCACCATTGGCCGGGAACCGAGGGGAGACCCAGTACTTC. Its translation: CASSPLAGNRGETQYF.

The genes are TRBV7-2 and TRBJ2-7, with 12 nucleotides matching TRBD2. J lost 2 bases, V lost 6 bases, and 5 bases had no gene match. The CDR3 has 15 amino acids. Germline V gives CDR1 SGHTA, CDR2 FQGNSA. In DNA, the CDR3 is TGTGCCAGCAGTCCTCCTAGCGGGAGGGCCTACGAGCAGTACTTC. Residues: CASSPPSGRAYEQYF. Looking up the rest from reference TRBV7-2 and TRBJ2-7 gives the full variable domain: GAGVSQSPSNKVTEKGKDVELRCDPISGHTALYWYRQSLGQGLEFLIYFQGNSAPDKSGLPSDRFSAERTGGSVSTLTIQRTQQEDSAVYLCASSPPSGRAYEQYFGPGTRLTVT.

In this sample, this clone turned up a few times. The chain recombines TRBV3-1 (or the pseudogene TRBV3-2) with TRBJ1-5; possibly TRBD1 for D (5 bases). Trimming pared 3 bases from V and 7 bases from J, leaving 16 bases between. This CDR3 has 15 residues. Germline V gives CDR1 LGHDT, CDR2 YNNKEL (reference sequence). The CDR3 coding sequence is TGTGCCAGCAGCCAGGCTAGGGGTTCTTGGCAGCCCCAGCATTTT. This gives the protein CASSQARGSWQPQHF.

CDR3 nucleotide sequence: TGTGCCAGCAGCTTAGCCAGGGTGACTAGCGGGACCTACGAGCAGTACGTC. Translation: CASSLARVTSGTYEQYV. The rearrangement uses TRBV11-2 and TRBJ2-7; TRBD2 matches 11 bases. J was trimmed by 2 bases and V by 1 base; bases with no gene match: 7. The CDR3 is 17 amino acids. Germline CDR1 reads SGHAT; CDR2 reads FQNNGV.

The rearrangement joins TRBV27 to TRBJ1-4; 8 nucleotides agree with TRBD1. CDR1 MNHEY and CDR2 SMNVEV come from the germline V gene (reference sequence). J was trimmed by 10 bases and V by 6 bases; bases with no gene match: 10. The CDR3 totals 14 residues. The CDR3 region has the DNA TGTGCCAGCAGACACCCAGGGGGCGCGGGAAAACTGTTTTTT. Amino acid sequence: CASRHPGGAGKLFF.

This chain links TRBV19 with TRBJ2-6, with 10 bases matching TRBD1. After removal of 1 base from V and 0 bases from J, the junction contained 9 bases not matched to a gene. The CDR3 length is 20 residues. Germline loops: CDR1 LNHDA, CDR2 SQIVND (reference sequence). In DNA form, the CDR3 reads TGTGCCAGTAGTATAGGAGGGGACGGACAGGGGGGCTCTGGGGCCAACGTCCTGACTTTC. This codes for CASSIGGDGQGGSGANVLTF. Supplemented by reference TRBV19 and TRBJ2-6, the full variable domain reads DGGITQSPKYLFRKEGQNVTLSCEQNLNHDAMYWYRQDPGQGLRLIYYSQIVNDFQKGDIAEGYSVSREKKESFPLTVTSAQKNPTAFYLCASSIGGDGQGGSGANVLTFGAGSRLTVL.

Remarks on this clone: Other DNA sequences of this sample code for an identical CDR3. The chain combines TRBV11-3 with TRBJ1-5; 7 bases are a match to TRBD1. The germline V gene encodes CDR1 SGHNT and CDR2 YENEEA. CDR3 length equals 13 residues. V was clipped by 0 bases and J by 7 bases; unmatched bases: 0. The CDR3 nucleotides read TGTGCCAGCAGCTTAGACAGGGGGCAGCCCCAGCATTTT. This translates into CASSLDRGQPQHF.

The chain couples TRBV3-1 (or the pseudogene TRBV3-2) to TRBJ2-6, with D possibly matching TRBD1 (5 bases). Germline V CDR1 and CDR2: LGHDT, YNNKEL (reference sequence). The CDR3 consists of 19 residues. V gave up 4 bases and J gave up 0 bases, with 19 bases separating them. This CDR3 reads CASSPQGVGPDSGANVLTF. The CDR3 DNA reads TGTGCCAGCAGCCCCCAAGGGGTGGGCCCCGACTCTGGGGCCAACGTCCTGACTTTC.

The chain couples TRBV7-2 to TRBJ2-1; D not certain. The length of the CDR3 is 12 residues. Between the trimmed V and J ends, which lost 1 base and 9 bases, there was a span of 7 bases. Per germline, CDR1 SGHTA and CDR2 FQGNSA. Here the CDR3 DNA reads TGTGCCAGCAGCTTAGATGTCTCTGAGCAGTTCTTC. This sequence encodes CASSLDVSEQFF.

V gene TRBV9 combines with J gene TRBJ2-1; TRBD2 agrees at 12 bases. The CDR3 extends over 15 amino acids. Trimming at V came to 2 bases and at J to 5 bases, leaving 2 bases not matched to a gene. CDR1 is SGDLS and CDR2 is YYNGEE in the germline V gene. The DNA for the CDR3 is TGTGCCAGCAGCGTGGGACTAGCGGGTGACAATGAGCAGTTCTTC. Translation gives CASSVGLAGDNEQFF.

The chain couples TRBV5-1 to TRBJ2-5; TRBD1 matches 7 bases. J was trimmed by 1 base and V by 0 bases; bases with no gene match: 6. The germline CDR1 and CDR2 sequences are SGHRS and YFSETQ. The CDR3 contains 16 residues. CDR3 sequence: CASSLGGTDRQETQYF. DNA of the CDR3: TGCGCCAGCAGCTTGGGGGGGACAGACCGCCAAGAGACCCAGTACTTC.

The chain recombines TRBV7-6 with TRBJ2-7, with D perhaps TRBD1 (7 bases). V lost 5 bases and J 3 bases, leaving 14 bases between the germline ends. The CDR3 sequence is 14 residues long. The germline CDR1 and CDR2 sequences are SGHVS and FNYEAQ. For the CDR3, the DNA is TGTGCCAGCAGCCCGGGGGACAGCCGCTACGAGCAGTACTTC. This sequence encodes CASSPGDSRYEQYF. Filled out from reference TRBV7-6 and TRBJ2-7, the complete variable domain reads GAGVSQSPRYKVTKRGQDVALRCDPISGHVSLYWYRQALGQGPEFLTYFNYEAQQDKSGLPNDRFSAERPEGSISTLTIQRTEQRDSAMYRCASSPGDSRYEQYFGPGTRLTVT.

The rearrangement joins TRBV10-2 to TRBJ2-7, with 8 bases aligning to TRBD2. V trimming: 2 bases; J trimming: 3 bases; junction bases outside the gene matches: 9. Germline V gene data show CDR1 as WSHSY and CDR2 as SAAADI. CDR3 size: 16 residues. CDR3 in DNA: TGCGCCAGCAGTGAGCCAGACTTAGCGGGGTACTACGAGCAGTACTTC. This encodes CASSEPDLAGYYEQYF.

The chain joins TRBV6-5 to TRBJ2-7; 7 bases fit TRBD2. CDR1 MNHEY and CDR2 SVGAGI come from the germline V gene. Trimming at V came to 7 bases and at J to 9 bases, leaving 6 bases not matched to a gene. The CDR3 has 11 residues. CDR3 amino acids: CASTHGGRQYF. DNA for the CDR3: TGTGCCAGCACCCACGGGGGGAGGCAGTACTTC.

The CDR3 nucleotides are TGTGCCAGCAGCCCAGGGGGAGTAGGGCAGCCCCAGCATTTT. As protein: CASSPGGVGQPQHF. The rearrangement links TRBV7-2 to TRBJ1-5; TRBD1 matches 7 bases. This CDR3 is 14 amino acids long. Germline V gene sequence: CDR1 SGHTA, CDR2 FQGNSA. With V trimmed by 5 bases and J by 7 bases, 8 bases remained unmatched.

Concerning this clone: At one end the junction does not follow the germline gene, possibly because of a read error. The CDR3 nucleotides are TGTGCTAGCAGCCTTGGGACTAGTTTCCAAGAGACCCAGTACTTC. Its translation: CASSLGTSFQETQYF. The rearrangement uses TRBV7-7 and TRBJ2-5; 8 nucleotides align to TRBD2. Germline V gene sequence: CDR1 SSHAT, CDR2 FNYEAQ (reference sequence). CDR3 length: 15 residues.

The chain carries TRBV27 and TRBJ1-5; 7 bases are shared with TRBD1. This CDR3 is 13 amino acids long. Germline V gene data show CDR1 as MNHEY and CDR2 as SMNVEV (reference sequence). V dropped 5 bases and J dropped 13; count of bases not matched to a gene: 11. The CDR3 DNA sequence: TGTGCCAGCAGTCCGGGACAGCTGGTGGGGCAGCATTTT. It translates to CASSPGQLVGQHF.

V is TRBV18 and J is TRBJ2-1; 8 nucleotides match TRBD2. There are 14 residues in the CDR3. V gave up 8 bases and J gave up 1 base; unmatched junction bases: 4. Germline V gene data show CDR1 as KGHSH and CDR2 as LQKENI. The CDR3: CASARGGSYNEQFF. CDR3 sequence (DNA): TGTGCCAGCGCACGGGGGGGGTCCTACAATGAGCAGTTCTTC.

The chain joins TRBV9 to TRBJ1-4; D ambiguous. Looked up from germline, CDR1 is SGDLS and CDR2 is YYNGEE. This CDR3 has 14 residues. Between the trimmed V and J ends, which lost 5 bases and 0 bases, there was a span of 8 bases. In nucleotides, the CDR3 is TGTGCCAGCAGTAAACAGACAACTAATGAAAAACTGTTTTTT. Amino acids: CASSKQTTNEKLFF.

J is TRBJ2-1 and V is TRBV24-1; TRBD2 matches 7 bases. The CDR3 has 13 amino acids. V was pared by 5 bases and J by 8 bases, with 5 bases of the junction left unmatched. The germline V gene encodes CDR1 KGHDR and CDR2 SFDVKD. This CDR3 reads CATSAPGGDEQFF. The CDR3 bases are TGTGCCACCAGTGCCCCTGGGGGGGATGAGCAGTTCTTC.

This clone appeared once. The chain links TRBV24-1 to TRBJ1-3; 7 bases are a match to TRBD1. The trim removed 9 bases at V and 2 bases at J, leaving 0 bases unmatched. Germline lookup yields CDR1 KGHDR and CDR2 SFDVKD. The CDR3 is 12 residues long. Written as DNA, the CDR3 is TGTGCCACCCAGGGGGCTGGAAACACCATATATTTT. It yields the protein CATQGAGNTIYF.

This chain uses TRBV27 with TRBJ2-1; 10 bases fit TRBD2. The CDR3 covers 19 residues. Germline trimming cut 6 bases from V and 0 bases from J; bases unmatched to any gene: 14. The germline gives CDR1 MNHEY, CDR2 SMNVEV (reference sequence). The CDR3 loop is CASSSVASGRKGSYNEQFF. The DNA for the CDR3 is TGTGCCAGCAGCTCTGTGGCTAGCGGGAGAAAGGGCTCCTACAATGAGCAGTTCTTC.

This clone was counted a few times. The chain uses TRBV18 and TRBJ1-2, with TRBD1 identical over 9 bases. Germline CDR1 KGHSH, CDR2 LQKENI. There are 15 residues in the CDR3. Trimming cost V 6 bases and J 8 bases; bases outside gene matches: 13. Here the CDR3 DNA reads TGTGCCAGCTCCCCGGGACAGGGCCCACAGGGAGGCTACACCTTC. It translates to CASSPGQGPQGGYTF. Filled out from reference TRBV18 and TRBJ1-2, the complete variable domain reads NAGVMQNPRHLVRRRGQEARLRCSPMKGHSHVYWYRQLPEEGLKFMVYLQKENIIDESGMPKERFSAEFPKEGPSILRIQQVVRGDSAAYFCASSPGQGPQGGYTFGSGTRLTVV.

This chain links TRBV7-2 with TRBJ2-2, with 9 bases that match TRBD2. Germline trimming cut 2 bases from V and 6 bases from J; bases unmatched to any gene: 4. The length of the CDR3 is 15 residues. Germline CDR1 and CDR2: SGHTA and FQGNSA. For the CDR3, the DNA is TGTGCCAGCAGCTTATGGGGACTAGCTCCCGGGGAGCTGTTTTTT. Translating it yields CASSLWGLAPGELFF.

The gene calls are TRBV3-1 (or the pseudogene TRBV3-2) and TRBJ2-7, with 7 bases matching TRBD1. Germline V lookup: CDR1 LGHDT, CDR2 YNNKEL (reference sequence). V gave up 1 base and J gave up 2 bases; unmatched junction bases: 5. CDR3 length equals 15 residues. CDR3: CASSQGGQRTYEQYF. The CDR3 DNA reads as TGTGCCAGCAGCCAAGGGGGACAGCGCACCTACGAGCAGTACTTC.